The 8 T cell receptor beta chains given below trace back to one sample, sequenced in a study of cytomegalovirus exposure and HLA in healthy donors. PCR primers comprised 60 Vbeta and 13 Jbeta primers. The assay was immunoSEQ multiplex PCR, and TCRdb's table has in-frame clones only and misses some. This table has under 170,000 clones, 70% to 80% appearing once. The sequencing input was PBMCs. The receptors originated from a human donor in good health.

This clone appeared a few times. The rearrangement links TRBV2 to TRBJ1-1; 7 bases align to TRBD1. The CDR3 loop spans 15 amino acids. CDR1 is SNHLY, CDR2 FYNNEI, per germline. With V trimmed by 10 bases and J by 1 base, 12 bases remained unmatched. The CDR3 loop reads CANPRTGRSNTEAFF. Written as DNA, the CDR3 is TGTGCCAACCCGAGGACAGGCCGGTCGAACACTGAAGCTTTCTTT.

The chain has TRBV7-9 and TRBJ1-2, with 12 bases matching TRBD1. CDR1 and CDR2 from the germline V gene are SEHNR and FQNEAQ (reference sequence). The CDR3 consists of 18 residues. Losses at the gene ends were 4 bases for V and 2 bases for J; bases not matched to a gene: 11. CDR3 amino acids: CASSSPGQGAFKNYGYTF. The CDR3 coding sequence is TGTGCCAGCAGCTCTCCGGGACAGGGGGCGTTTAAGAACTATGGCTACACCTTC.

CDR3 DNA: TGCGCCAGCAGACCTGACACTAACTATGGCTACACCTTC. Protein: CASRPDTNYGYTF. The chain couples TRBV5-1 to TRBJ1-2; the D is unclear. Trimming took off 5 bases at V and 0 bases at J, with 8 bases between the two ends. The CDR3 spans 13 residues. Germline CDR1 and CDR2: SGHRS and YFSETQ.

V is TRBV5-1 and J is TRBJ1-4; TRBD1 matches at 7 bases. CDR3 length: 16 amino acids. CDR1 and CDR2 (germline): SGHRS, YFSETQ. J was trimmed by 6 bases and V by 1 base; bases with no gene match: 9. In nucleotides, the CDR3 is TGCGCCAGCAGCTTGCTTGCCAGGGGGATTGATGAAAAACTGTTTTTT. This translates into CASSLLARGIDEKLFF.

The chain employs TRBV7-9 and TRBJ1-5, with 8 bases aligning to TRBD1. V trimming: 4 bases; J trimming: 5 bases; junction bases outside the gene matches: 4. CDR1 and CDR2 from the germline V gene are SEHNR and FQNEAQ (reference sequence). The CDR3 is 14 amino acids. CDR3 protein: CASSWTGRDQPQHF. As DNA, the CDR3 is TGTGCCAGCAGCTGGACAGGGAGGGATCAGCCCCAGCATTTT.

This clone was detected only once. In DNA, the CDR3 is TGTGCCAGCAGCGCCGGGTCCTACGAGCAGTACTTC. This codes for CASSAGSYEQYF. The chain employs TRBV6-5 and TRBJ2-7; D ambiguous. The germline V and J ends were trimmed by 6 bases and 1 base, with 7 bases remaining between them. The germline V gene has CDR1 MNHEY and CDR2 SVGAGI. This CDR3 is 12 amino acids long.

The rearrangement uses TRBV4-2 and TRBJ2-1; 7 nucleotides line up with TRBD2. Trimming removed 1 base from V and 1 base from J; junction bases left unmatched: 4. The CDR3 sequence is 16 residues long. Germline V gene data show CDR1 as LGHNA and CDR2 as YNFKEQ. DNA for the CDR3: TGTGCCAGCAGCCAAGGGGTGGGAGGGTCCTACAATGAGCAGTTCTTC. Translation gives CASSQGVGGSYNEQFF.

The chain has TRBV19 and TRBJ1-2, with TRBD1 identical over 8 bases. Germline CDR1 LNHDA, CDR2 SQIVND (reference sequence). The ends lost 1 base at V and 4 bases at J; junction bases unmatched: 14. CDR3 length: 18 residues. The CDR3 here is CASSIASLRQGLGYGYTF. CDR3 nucleotide sequence: TGTGCCAGTAGTATAGCTTCCCTACGACAGGGGTTGGGCTATGGCTACACCTTC.